Below, 4 T cell receptor beta chains from the same sample are listed, as sequenced in a study of cytomegalovirus exposure and HLA in healthy donors. Assay used: immunoSEQ multiplex PCR; TCRdb lists only in-frame clones, some missing. The data hold 100,000 to 150,000 clones, with 85% to 90% observed a single time. Sequenced sample: PBMCs. Source of these receptors: a young woman in good health and CMV-seronegative.

The J gene is TRBJ1-3, the V gene TRBV6-1; 7 positions match TRBD1. V was pared by 4 bases and J by 0 bases, with 3 bases of the junction left unmatched. Germline CDR1 MNHNS, CDR2 SASEGT. CDR3 length: 15 amino acids. The CDR3 bases are TGTGCCAGCAGTGGCCGACAGGGCTCTGGAAACACCATATATTTT. Translation: CASSGRQGSGNTIYF.

This clone was seen a single time. The chain joins TRBV10-1 to TRBJ2-2, with 9 bases lining up with TRBD1. The V gene's germline CDR1 is WNHNN and CDR2 SYGVQD (reference sequence). The V and J ends lost 4 bases and 5 bases, in that order; junction bases with no gene match: 5. The CDR3 runs to 15 residues. CDR3 in amino acids: CASSAATGGTGELFF. CDR3 sequence (DNA): TGCGCCAGCAGTGCGGCGACAGGGGGAACCGGGGAGCTGTTTTTT.

As concerns this clone: A much more abundant neighbour one base away suggests this may be a read error. V and J are TRBV5-1 and TRBJ2-7, with D possibly TRBD1 on 5 matching bases. Trimming cost V 3 bases and J 4 bases, with 14 bases left between them. The germline V gene encodes CDR1 SGHRS and CDR2 YFSETQ. The CDR3 extends over 14 amino acids. CDR3 region: CASSSNTRGYEQYF. In DNA form, the CDR3 reads TGCGCCAGCAGCTCAAATACAAGGGGTTACGAGCAGTACTTC.

The chain joins TRBV7-9 to TRBJ1-1, with D perhaps matching TRBD1 (5 bases). The germline gives CDR1 SEHNR, CDR2 FQNEAQ (reference sequence). Trimming cost V 1 base and J 5 bases, with 11 bases left between them. This CDR3 region has 14 residues. Here the CDR3 reads CASSLGSGKTEAFF. The CDR3 DNA reads TGTGCCAGCAGCTTAGGTTCAGGGAAGACTGAAGCTTTCTTT. Looking up the rest from reference TRBV7-9 and TRBJ1-1 gives the full variable domain: DTGVSQNPRHKITKRGQNVTFRCDPISEHNRLYWYRQTLGQGPEFLTYFQNEAQLEKSRLLSDRFSAERPKGSFSTLEIQRTEQGDSAMYLCASSLGSGKTEAFFGQGTRLTVV.